These 31 T cell receptor beta chains share one sample of origin, sequenced in a study of cytomegalovirus exposure and HLA in healthy donors (dated by TCRdb to 2016 to 2017). Receptors were amplified or captured by the immunoSEQ multiplex PCR assay. In TCRdb, the immuneACCESS table is reduced to in-frame sequences with V and J assigned. These tables do not hold every clone; where another copy was compared, an unresolved V gene accounts for under half, and the others remain unexplained. The sample has 60,000 to 80,000 clones on record, 94% of them singletons. The top ten constitute under 4% of the sample. The specimen was PBMCs. The receptor source for this set is a woman aged 18-30 years in good health and CMV-seropositive.

This clone was observed once. The V call is TRBV9, the J call TRBJ1-2; TRBD1 might be the D (6 bases). Germline V lookup: CDR1 SGDLS, CDR2 YYNGEE. The CDR3 runs 13 residues. V gave up 6 bases and J gave up 8 bases, with 17 bases separating them. In nucleotides, the CDR3 is TGTGCCAGCACCCCCGTTGGGGGCCGCGGCTACACCTTC. The encoded protein is CASTPVGGRGYTF.

The chain links TRBV29-1 to TRBJ2-5, with D perhaps TRBD2 (5 bases). CDR1 is SQVTM and CDR2 is ANQGSEA in the germline V gene. V was cut by 7 bases and J by 9 bases, with 18 bases left in between. The CDR3 spans 12 residues. Here the CDR3 DNA reads TGCAGCGCAAGCCCCGGGGATCGGGCCCAGTACTTC. This gives the protein CSASPGDRAQYF.

In nucleotides, the CDR3 is TGTGCCAGCAGTCCGGACTACCTGGAGCAGTTCTTC. Translated: CASSPDYLEQFF. V and J are TRBV6-5 and TRBJ2-1; a weak D match, TRBD2 (6 bases). V was shortened by 5 bases and J by 10 bases, with 12 bases between the two germline ends. This CDR3 region has 12 residues. The germline V gene encodes CDR1 MNHEY and CDR2 SVGAGI.

This chain links TRBV5-1 with TRBJ1-5; TRBD1 aligns across 9 bases. Germline CDR1 is SGHRS and CDR2 is YFSETQ. V lost 4 bases and J lost 1; bases outside the gene matches: 3. The CDR3 extends over 15 amino acids. CDR3 nucleotides: TGCGCCAGCAGCCCAGGGACAGGGAGCAATCAGCCCCAGCATTTT. Its translation: CASSPGTGSNQPQHF.

The V and J genes are TRBV19 and TRBJ1-1; no clear D gene. The germline V gene encodes CDR1 LNHDA and CDR2 SQIVND (reference sequence). Trimming pared 6 bases from V and 4 bases from J, leaving 12 bases between. The CDR3 is 13 amino acids. The CDR3 spells CASRLEEFTEAFF. For the CDR3, the DNA is TGTGCCAGTAGATTAGAGGAGTTCACTGAAGCTTTCTTT. Full variable domain (outside the CDR3, taken from reference TRBV19 and TRBJ1-1): DGGITQSPKYLFRKEGQNVTLSCEQNLNHDAMYWYRQDPGQGLRLIYYSQIVNDFQKGDIAEGYSVSREKKESFPLTVTSAQKNPTAFYLCASRLEEFTEAFFGQGTRLTVV.

The chain couples TRBV7-2 to TRBJ1-3, with 8 bases identical to TRBD1. Germline CDR1 is SGHTA and CDR2 is FQGNSA. The CDR3 loop spans 16 amino acids. J gave up 1 base and V 5 bases, and 7 bases lay outside the gene matches. CDR3 DNA sequence: TGTGCCAGCAGCCTAAGACAGGGGTGGTCTGGAAACACCATATATTTT. It codes for CASSLRQGWSGNTIYF.

This clone was counted between two and nine times. The CDR3 sequence: CASLRDYNSPLHF. In DNA form, the CDR3 reads TGTGCCAGCCTCAGGGACTATAATTCACCCCTCCACTTT. V and J are TRBV5-5 and TRBJ1-6; TRBD1 is a possible D gene (5 bases). There are 13 residues in the CDR3. Germline V CDR1 and CDR2: SGHKS, YYEKEE (reference sequence). The ends were cut back, 7 bases at V and 3 bases at J, with 8 bases in the middle.

V and J are TRBV5-4 and TRBJ2-3; D remains ambiguous. Germline CDR1 is SGHNT and CDR2 is YYREEE (reference sequence). The V and J ends lost 4 bases and 2 bases respectively, with 11 bases between them. This CDR3 has 14 residues. DNA of the CDR3: TGTGCCAGCAGCCAGACAACCCACACAGATACGCAGTATTTT. Protein: CASSQTTHTDTQYF.

The rearrangement joins TRBV5-5 to TRBJ1-6, with 9 nucleotides matching TRBD1. The CDR3 extends over 17 amino acids. V shed 2 bases and J 6 bases; nucleotides not matched to a gene: 9. Germline assignment: CDR1 SGHKS and CDR2 YYEKEE (reference sequence). CDR3 DNA sequence: TGTGCCAGCAGCTTAGCTACAGGGGGCTTCCTTAATTCACCCCTCCACTTT. Its translation: CASSLATGGFLNSPLHF.

CDR3 coding DNA: TGTGCCAGCAGTTTAATGGGGAGCACTGAAGCTTTCTTT. It specifies CASSLMGSTEAFF. This chain joins TRBV28 and TRBJ1-1; no clear D gene. V lost 2 bases to trimming and J lost 4 bases, with 8 bases between them. The CDR3 is made up of 13 amino acids. The germline V gene encodes CDR1 MDHEN and CDR2 SYDVKM.

This chain connects TRBV2 to TRBJ2-1; a weak D match, TRBD1 (6 bases). Trimming cost V 8 bases and J 3 bases, with 14 bases left between them. The CDR3 covers 14 residues. The germline gives CDR1 SNHLY, CDR2 FYNNEI. The chain's CDR3 is CASHRASNYNEQFF. CDR3 DNA sequence: TGTGCCAGCCACAGGGCCTCCAACTACAATGAGCAGTTCTTC.

The V gene is TRBV5-5, the J gene TRBJ2-7; TRBD1 aligns across 8 bases. V dropped 2 bases and J dropped 2; count of bases not matched to a gene: 12. The CDR3 consists of 17 residues. Germline V gives CDR1 SGHKS, CDR2 YYEKEE (reference sequence). CDR3 DNA sequence: TGTGCCAGCAGCTTCCCTCTTGAGACAGGGGTTGCCTACGAGCAGTACTTC. Translated: CASSFPLETGVAYEQYF.

V usage is TRBV6-1 and J usage is TRBJ1-5, with 9 bases matching TRBD1. CDR3 length: 14 amino acids. The V gene end was trimmed by 4 bases and the J gene end by 4 bases; junction bases not matched to a gene: 2. From germline, CDR1 is MNHNS and CDR2 SASEGT. CDR3 sequence (DNA): TGTGCCAGCAGTGCTGACAGGGGGAATCAGCCCCAGCATTTT. Its protein product is CASSADRGNQPQHF.

V and J are TRBV6-5 and TRBJ1-4, with D perhaps TRBD1 (6 bases). Trimming shortened V by 4 bases and J by 0 bases, and 9 bases separated the two germline ends. Germline V gene lookup returns CDR1 MNHEY and CDR2 SVGAGI. The CDR3 runs 15 residues. The CDR3 reads CASSWDITTNEKLFF. CDR3 DNA: TGTGCCAGCAGTTGGGACATTACAACTAATGAAAAACTGTTTTTT.

V and J are TRBV30 and TRBJ1-5; TRBD1 might be the D (6 bases). Germline loops: CDR1 GTSNPN, CDR2 SVGIG (reference sequence). The CDR3 spans 14 residues. V was trimmed by 0 bases and J by 5 bases, leaving 11 bases between them. The DNA of the CDR3 is TGTGCCTGGAGTGTACGACCAGGGGATCAGCCCCAGCATTTT. Its protein is CAWSVRPGDQPQHF.

The chain joins TRBV18 to TRBJ2-7; D remains unclear. V lost 2 bases, J lost 0 bases, and 5 bases lay in between. CDR1 KGHSH and CDR2 LQKENI come from the germline V gene. The CDR3 is 13 amino acids. This chain's CDR3 is CASSPESSYEQYF. Written as DNA, the CDR3 is TGTGCCAGCTCACCAGAGAGCTCCTACGAGCAGTACTTC.

The chain joins TRBV29-1 to TRBJ1-4, with TRBD1 identical over 8 bases. The ends lost 7 bases at V and 5 bases at J; junction bases unmatched: 9. Germline V gene lookup returns CDR1 SQVTM and CDR2 ANQGSEA. The CDR3 has 14 amino acids. The CDR3 sequence is CSAQIQGVNEKLFF. CDR3 in DNA: TGCAGCGCGCAGATACAGGGGGTGAATGAAAAACTGTTTTTT.

The chain links TRBV7-9 to TRBJ1-3; D is unclear. Germline-derived CDR1 and CDR2 are SEHNR and FQNEAQ (reference sequence). Trimming pared 5 bases from V and 0 bases from J, leaving 11 bases between. The CDR3 consists of 15 residues. The DNA of the CDR3 is TGTGCCAGCAGCCACGAGGGCTACTCTGGAAACACCATATATTTT. Translated, it gives CASSHEGYSGNTIYF.

This chain uses TRBV4-1 with TRBJ1-5; D is undetermined. Germline values: CDR1 MGHRA, CDR2 YSYEKL. V was pared by 0 bases and J by 4 bases, with 10 bases between. CDR3 length: 15 residues. CDR3 loop: CASSQERTKNQPQHF. The CDR3 nucleotides are TGCGCCAGCAGCCAAGAGCGCACTAAAAATCAGCCCCAGCATTTT.

This clone was recorded once. The chain couples TRBV19 to TRBJ2-7; 9 bases are shared with TRBD1. Germline values: CDR1 LNHDA, CDR2 SQIVND (reference sequence). This CDR3 comprises 15 residues. V lost 4 bases and J lost 3; bases outside the gene matches: 7. The CDR3 region has the DNA TGTGCCAGTAGTAAGCCCGGGACAGGGAGCTACGAGCAGTACTTC. This encodes CASSKPGTGSYEQYF.

This sequence joins TRBV27 and TRBJ2-1; TRBD2 might be the D (6 bases). The CDR3 contains 15 residues. V was shortened by 5 bases and J by 0 bases, with 11 bases between the two germline ends. Per germline, CDR1 MNHEY and CDR2 SMNVEV (reference sequence). Here the CDR3 reads CASSLGTPSYNEQFF. Here the CDR3 DNA reads TGTGCCAGCAGTCTGGGGACTCCCTCCTACAATGAGCAGTTCTTC.

V usage is TRBV27 and J usage is TRBJ2-5; 7 bases fit TRBD2. The CDR3 length is 14 residues. V lost 8 bases and J lost 2; bases outside the gene matches: 8. In germline, CDR1 is MNHEY, CDR2 SMNVEV (reference sequence). The CDR3 loop is CASAPGLYQETQYF. CDR3 in DNA: TGTGCCAGCGCCCCGGGACTATATCAAGAGACCCAGTACTTC.

The chain carries TRBV7-2 and TRBJ1-1; tentative D call: TRBD1 (6 bases). CDR1 SGHTA and CDR2 FQGNSA come from the germline V gene. V was cut by 6 bases and J by 0 bases, with 14 bases left in between. The CDR3 runs to 15 residues. This chain's CDR3 is CASSSAGAMNTEAFF. The CDR3 DNA sequence: TGTGCCAGCAGTTCTGCGGGGGCCATGAACACTGAAGCTTTCTTT.

The V gene is TRBV9, the J gene TRBJ1-1, with 7 bases identical to TRBD1. The germline V gene has CDR1 SGDLS and CDR2 YYNGEE. The J segment lost 1 base and the V segment lost 7 bases, leaving 4 bases of the junction unmatched. The CDR3 is made up of 13 amino acids. CDR3 protein: CASCEGANTEAFF. As DNA, the CDR3 is TGTGCCAGCTGCGAGGGGGCGAACACTGAAGCTTTCTTT.

The chain carries TRBV4-2 and TRBJ2-2; 15 bases are shared with TRBD2. Germline CDR1 LGHNA, CDR2 YNFKEQ. The CDR3 runs to 18 residues. V was clipped by 5 bases and J by 9 bases; unmatched bases: 13. CDR3 loop: CASSNVRTSGGASRELFF. The DNA of the CDR3 is TGTGCCAGCAGCAACGTCAGGACTAGCGGGGGGGCGAGTCGGGAGCTGTTTTTT.

The J gene is TRBJ1-2, the V gene TRBV6-5; unclear D gene. CDR3 length equals 13 residues. CDR1 is MNHEY, CDR2 SVGAGI, per germline. Trimming removed 4 bases from V and 2 bases from J, with 8 bases in between. The CDR3 protein is CASSSHTNYGYTF. As DNA, the CDR3 is TGTGCCAGCAGTTCACATACCAACTATGGCTACACCTTC.

V gene TRBV11-2 combines with J gene TRBJ2-7; 12 bases are a match to TRBD2. The germline gives CDR1 SGHAT, CDR2 FQNNGV. The V and J ends lost 0 bases and 3 bases, in that order; junction bases with no gene match: 3. This CDR3 comprises 16 residues. CDR3 sequence reads: CASSLEGLAGLYEQYF. In DNA form, the CDR3 reads TGTGCCAGCAGCTTAGAGGGACTAGCGGGCCTCTACGAGCAGTACTTC.

The J gene is TRBJ1-5, the V gene TRBV7-2; D remains ambiguous. V was clipped by 0 bases and J by 3 bases, with 12 bases between them. CDR3 length: 16 amino acids. CDR1 is SGHTA, CDR2 FQGNSA, per germline. The CDR3 protein is CASSLAGSGVNQPQHF. The DNA for the CDR3 is TGTGCCAGCAGCTTAGCGGGTTCAGGCGTCAATCAGCCCCAGCATTTT.

The V and J genes are TRBV27 and TRBJ1-1; TRBD1 is a possible D gene (6 bases). V was clipped by 4 bases and J by 1 base, with 10 bases between them. This CDR3 has 14 amino acids. Germline-derived CDR1 and CDR2 are MNHEY and SMNVEV (reference sequence). The CDR3 spells CASSYRVGNTEAFF. The CDR3 DNA is TGTGCCAGCAGTTACAGGGTCGGGAACACTGAAGCTTTCTTT.

V is TRBV27 and J is TRBJ2-1, with TRBD1 matching over 9 bases. This CDR3 is 15 amino acids long. V was pared by 3 bases and J by 4 bases, with 4 bases of the junction left unmatched. The germline V gene has CDR1 MNHEY and CDR2 SMNVEV (reference sequence). CDR3 protein: CASSFRDRVYNEQFF. CDR3 DNA sequence: TGTGCCAGCAGTTTCCGGGACAGGGTATACAATGAGCAGTTCTTC.

The chain recombines TRBV4-2 with TRBJ2-5; 7 bases match TRBD2. With V trimmed by 0 bases and J by 5 bases, 9 bases remained unmatched. The CDR3 is made up of 16 amino acids. Per germline, CDR1 LGHNA and CDR2 YNFKEQ. The CDR3 loop reads CASSQDRGRAGETQYF. CDR3 sequence (DNA): TGTGCCAGCAGCCAAGATAGAGGGAGGGCGGGTGAGACCCAGTACTTC.